This T cell receptor (beta chain) emerged from a study of T cells in Graves' hyperthyroidism and ophthalmopathy. Patients having uncontrolled infection, another autoimmune disease, pregnancy or lactation were not included. Thyroid ultrasound and orbital computed tomography, with clinical symptoms and serum thyroxine and TRAb, informed diagnoses. Germline CDR1 and CDR2: SGHRS and YFSETQ. CDR3 length equals 15 residues. V dropped 4 bases and J dropped 6 bases, with 20 bases sitting between them. General study results and limits: Also found in blood were most expanded thyroid clonotypes above 0.001. Separating ophthalmopathy from stable hyperthyroidism was achieved by a 13 V-J model.

This clonotype was seen only a few times. The antigen is not known. Amplified TCR beta CDR3 regions derived from RNA transcripts. Primed by the HTBI set, a first-round RT-PCR was run on the TCR CDR3. TCRdb re-called the multiplex PCR reads with MiXCR, one entry per CDR3 protein. The sample has 600,000 to 750,000 distinct CDR3 sequences, 17% seen once. The receptor was derived from a man aged 50-60 years with Graves' hyperthyroidism. Sequenced input: blood. The chain employs TRBV5-1 and TRBJ2-7; D gene ambiguous. CDR3 DNA sequence: TGCGCCAGCAGCGACGGTCGAAAGCTGAACGGCGAGCAGTACTTC. This gives the protein CASSDGRKLNGEQYF.